Below, 19 T cell receptor beta chains from the same sample are listed, as sequenced in a study of shared clonotypes between healthy human individuals (dated by TCRdb to about 2020). The library was prepared using the immunoSEQ multiplex PCR assay. In TCRdb, the immuneACCESS table is reduced to in-frame sequences with V and J assigned. These tables do not hold every clone; where another copy was compared, an unresolved V gene accounts for under half, and the others remain unexplained. The sample table contains 2 million to 2.5 million clones; only one count was recorded for 93% of them. Of the sample, 0.39% is held by the ten largest clones. What was sequenced was naive CD4+ T cells from PBMCs. The intended sense of this specimen's cell subset or site label: CD45RA+ positively selected. These TCRs come from a man between 18 and 35 years old in good health. Some clones in this sample may be carry-over from other donors' samples.

This sequence joins TRBV7-2 and TRBJ2-7; 8 positions agree with TRBD2. This CDR3 region has 14 residues. Trimming cost V 4 bases and J 6 bases; bases outside gene matches: 8. Germline CDR1 reads SGHTA; CDR2 reads FQGNSA. CDR3 bases: TGTGCCAGCAGCTATTCAGCGGGAGTACTCGAGCAGTACTTC. Translating gives CASSYSAGVLEQYF.

J is TRBJ2-1 and V is TRBV5-4; perhaps TRBD2 as D (6 bases). The V end was cut by 2 bases, the J end by 7 bases, with 10 bases between. The CDR3 covers 13 residues. Per germline, CDR1 SGHNT and CDR2 YYREEE (reference sequence). Written as DNA, the CDR3 is TGTGCCAGCAGCTTTACACGGGGGAATGAGCAGTTCTTC. As protein: CASSFTRGNEQFF.

CDR3 loop: CASTEILAATQYF. CDR3 DNA sequence: TGTGCCAGCACAGAAATCCTCGCCGCGACCCAGTACTTC. This chain uses TRBV2 with TRBJ2-5; D unresolved. Germline V gives CDR1 SNHLY, CDR2 FYNNEI. CDR3 length: 13 amino acids. V lost 7 bases and J 7 bases, leaving 16 bases between the germline ends.

The rearrangement uses TRBV6-4 and TRBJ1-2, with 7 bases fitting TRBD1. The V gene's germline CDR1 is MRHNA and CDR2 SNTAGT. This CDR3 spans 15 amino acids. Losses at the gene ends were 5 bases for V and 4 bases for J; bases not matched to a gene: 10. The CDR3 DNA reads as TGTGCCAGCAGTAAGGGGGCCTCTAACGTCTATGGCTACACCTTC. This sequence encodes CASSKGASNVYGYTF.

The rearrangement links TRBV6-5 to TRBJ2-1; 7 nucleotides agree with TRBD2. Germline trimming cut 5 bases from V and 4 bases from J; bases unmatched to any gene: 5. The V gene's germline CDR1 is MNHEY and CDR2 SVGAGI. The CDR3 runs 14 residues. The CDR3 DNA reads TGTGCCAGCAGTAAAGGGACTATTTACAATGAGCAGTTCTTC. Translated: CASSKGTIYNEQFF.

The rearrangement links TRBV10-2 to TRBJ2-7; D remains ambiguous. There are 11 residues in the CDR3. Trimming left V 7 bases short and J 5 bases short, with 9 bases between. CDR1 is WSHSY, CDR2 SAAADI, per germline. Here the CDR3 DNA reads TGCGCCAGCATCCTAAATCACGAGCAGTACTTC. Encoded protein: CASILNHEQYF.

This clone was detected once. This chain connects TRBV29-1 to TRBJ2-3; D is tentatively TRBD1 or TRBD2 (6 bases each). The CDR3 is 13 residues long. Deletions cut 7 bases from V and 3 bases from J, with 14 bases between. CDR1 is SQVTM, CDR2 ANQGSEA, per germline. The chain's CDR3 is CSGGAGRTDTQYF. The CDR3 DNA reads as TGCAGCGGGGGGGCAGGGAGAACAGATACGCAGTATTTT.

V and J are TRBV25-1 and TRBJ1-2; tentatively, D is TRBD1 (5 bases). Germline V gives CDR1 MGHDK, CDR2 SYGVNS. This CDR3 has 15 amino acids. Trimming left V 4 bases short and J 2 bases short, with 14 bases between. CDR3: CASSAAGPRNYGYTF. CDR3 nucleotide sequence: TGTGCCAGCAGTGCCGCAGGGCCAAGGAACTATGGCTACACCTTC.

This clone came up once. V usage is TRBV5-1 and J usage is TRBJ2-3; 9 nucleotides align to TRBD2. This CDR3 region has 17 residues. J gave up 2 bases and V 4 bases, and 11 bases lay outside the gene matches. Germline V gene lookup returns CDR1 SGHRS and CDR2 YFSETQ. The CDR3 region is CASSTASSGRPTDTQYF. The DNA of the CDR3 is TGCGCCAGCAGCACCGCCTCGAGCGGGAGGCCCACAGATACGCAGTATTTT.

The chain recombines TRBV19 with TRBJ1-5; D gene uncertain. The germline V gene has CDR1 LNHDA and CDR2 SQIVND (reference sequence). V was clipped by 3 bases and J by 7 bases, with 7 bases between them. The CDR3 has 12 residues. The CDR3 DNA is TGTGCCAGTAGTATGGTCTTGCAGCCCCAGCATTTT. Amino acids: CASSMVLQPQHF.

The V gene is TRBV7-2, the J gene TRBJ2-2; 9 bases match TRBD2. J was trimmed by 6 bases and V by 5 bases; bases with no gene match: 10. The length of the CDR3 is 16 residues. Germline V gives CDR1 SGHTA, CDR2 FQGNSA. CDR3 sequence (DNA): TGTGCCAGCAGCCCAGGGGCTAGCGGGACCGCCGGGGAGCTGTTTTTT. Translating it yields CASSPGASGTAGELFF.

The chain links TRBV7-2 to TRBJ1-2, with unresolved D. This CDR3 is 14 amino acids long. Trimming cost V 4 bases and J 8 bases, with 17 bases left between them. Germline CDR1 is SGHTA and CDR2 is FQGNSA. CDR3 protein: CASSYRAGEQGYTF. CDR3 sequence (DNA): TGTGCCAGCAGCTATAGGGCCGGGGAACAGGGCTACACCTTC.

The chain joins TRBV5-1 to TRBJ2-7; 9 nucleotides agree with TRBD2. The germline gives CDR1 SGHRS, CDR2 YFSETQ. The CDR3 covers 14 residues. V shed 1 base and J 8 bases; nucleotides not matched to a gene: 7. The CDR3 reads CASSLLAGESQQYF. The DNA of the CDR3 is TGCGCCAGCAGCTTGTTAGCGGGAGAGTCACAGCAGTACTTC.

The V call is TRBV5-1, the J call TRBJ2-7, with 8 bases identical to TRBD1. V lost 2 bases to trimming and J lost 3 bases; unmatched junction nucleotides: 10. Per germline, CDR1 SGHRS and CDR2 YFSETQ. This CDR3 comprises 16 residues. The DNA for the CDR3 is TGCGCCAGCAGCTTTCCCCCTTCGACAGGGGACTACGAGCAGTACTTC. Translating gives CASSFPPSTGDYEQYF.

V and J are TRBV28 and TRBJ2-7; D is ambiguous. V gave up 7 bases and J gave up 0 bases, with 10 bases separating them. The V gene's germline CDR1 is MDHEN and CDR2 SYDVKM. The CDR3 contains 13 residues. CDR3 coding DNA: TGTGCCAGCACCCGTCGGTTCTCCTACGAGCAGTACTTC. Translating gives CASTRRFSYEQYF. Together with reference TRBV28 and TRBJ2-7, the CDR3 gives the full variable domain: DVKVTQSSRYLVKRTGEKVFLECVQDMDHENMFWYRQDPGLGLRLIYFSYDVKMKEKGDIPEGYSVSREKKERFSLILESASTNQTSMYLCASTRRFSYEQYFGPGTRLTVT.

CDR3 region: CASSVDAVSSYNEQFF. The CDR3 region has the DNA TGTGCCAGCAGCGTAGATGCAGTTAGCTCCTACAATGAGCAGTTCTTC. The V and J genes are TRBV9 and TRBJ2-1; the D is unclear. The V and J ends lost 0 bases and 0 bases respectively, with 10 bases between them. The CDR3 is 16 amino acids. Germline V gene lookup returns CDR1 SGDLS and CDR2 YYNGEE.

A word on this clone: The sample holds other DNA sequences that translate to the same CDR3. The J gene is TRBJ1-3, the V gene TRBV6-5; 7 nucleotides align to TRBD1. J was trimmed by 4 bases and V by 0 bases; bases with no gene match: 0. The CDR3 has 14 residues. Germline assignment: CDR1 MNHEY and CDR2 SVGAGI. The CDR3 region has the DNA TGTGCCAGCAGTTACTCGGACAGGGGAAACACCATATATTTT. Translation: CASSYSDRGNTIYF.

This chain links TRBV5-1 with TRBJ1-4; 8 nucleotides match TRBD1. The germline V gene encodes CDR1 SGHRS and CDR2 YFSETQ. The V gene end was trimmed by 3 bases and the J gene end by 5 bases; junction bases not matched to a gene: 6. The CDR3 contains 15 residues. This CDR3 is CASSSTGGGNEKLFF. The CDR3 coding sequence is TGCGCCAGCAGCTCCACAGGGGGAGGCAATGAAAAACTGTTTTTT. Variable domain in full (rest from reference TRBV5-1 and TRBJ1-4): KAGVTQTPRYLIKTRGQQVTLSCSPISGHRSVSWYQQTPGQGLQFLFEYFSETQRNKGNFPGRFSGRQFSNSRSEMNVSTLELGDSALYLCASSSTGGGNEKLFFGSGTQLSVL.

The gene calls are TRBV28 and TRBJ2-6, with TRBD1 identical over 12 bases. The CDR3 is 23 residues long. After removal of 5 bases from V and 0 bases from J, the junction contained 20 bases not matched to a gene. Germline assignment: CDR1 MDHEN and CDR2 SYDVKM. CDR3 region: CASSPGTGGAARFPFSGANVLTF. In nucleotides, the CDR3 is TGTGCCAGCAGTCCCGGGACAGGGGGCGCGGCTAGATTCCCCTTCTCTGGGGCCAACGTCCTGACTTTC. Full variable domain (remainder filled in from reference TRBV28 and TRBJ2-6): DVKVTQSSRYLVKRTGEKVFLECVQDMDHENMFWYRQDPGLGLRLIYFSYDVKMKEKGDIPEGYSVSREKKERFSLILESASTNQTSMYLCASSPGTGGAARFPFSGANVLTFGAGSRLTVL.